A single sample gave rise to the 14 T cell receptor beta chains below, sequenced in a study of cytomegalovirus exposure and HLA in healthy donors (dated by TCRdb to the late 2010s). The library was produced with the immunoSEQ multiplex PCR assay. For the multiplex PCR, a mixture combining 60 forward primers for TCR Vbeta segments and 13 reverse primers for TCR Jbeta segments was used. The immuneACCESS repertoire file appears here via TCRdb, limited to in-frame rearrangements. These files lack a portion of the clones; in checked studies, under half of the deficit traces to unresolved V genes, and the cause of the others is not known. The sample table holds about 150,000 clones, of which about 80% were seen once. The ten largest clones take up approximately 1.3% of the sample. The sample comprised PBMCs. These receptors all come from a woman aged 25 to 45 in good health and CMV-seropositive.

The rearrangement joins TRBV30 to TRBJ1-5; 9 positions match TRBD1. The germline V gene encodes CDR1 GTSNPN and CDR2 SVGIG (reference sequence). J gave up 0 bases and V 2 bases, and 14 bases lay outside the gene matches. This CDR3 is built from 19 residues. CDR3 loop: CAWSPTTGTGLFSNQPQHF. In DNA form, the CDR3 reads TGTGCCTGGAGTCCGACAACCGGGACAGGGCTCTTTAGCAATCAGCCCCAGCATTTT.

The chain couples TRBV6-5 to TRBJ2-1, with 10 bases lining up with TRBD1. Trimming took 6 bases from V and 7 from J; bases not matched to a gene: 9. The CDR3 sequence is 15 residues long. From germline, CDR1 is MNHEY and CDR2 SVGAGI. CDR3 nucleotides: TGTGCCAGCAGCAGAAAACGACAGGGGGCTAATGAGCAGTTCTTC. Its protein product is CASSRKRQGANEQFF.

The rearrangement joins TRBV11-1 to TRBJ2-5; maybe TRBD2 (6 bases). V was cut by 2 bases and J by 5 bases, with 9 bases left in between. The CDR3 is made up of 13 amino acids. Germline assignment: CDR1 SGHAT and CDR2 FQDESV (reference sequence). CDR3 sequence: CASSLPTRETQYF. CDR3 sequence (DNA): TGTGCCAGCAGCTTACCGACTAGGGAGACCCAGTACTTC.

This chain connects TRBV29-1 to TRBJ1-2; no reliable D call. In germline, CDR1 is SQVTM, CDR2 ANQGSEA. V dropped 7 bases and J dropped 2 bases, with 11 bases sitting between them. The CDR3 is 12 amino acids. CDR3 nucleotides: TGCAGCGCCGCCCGGGAAAACTATGGCTACACCTTC. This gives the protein CSAARENYGYTF.

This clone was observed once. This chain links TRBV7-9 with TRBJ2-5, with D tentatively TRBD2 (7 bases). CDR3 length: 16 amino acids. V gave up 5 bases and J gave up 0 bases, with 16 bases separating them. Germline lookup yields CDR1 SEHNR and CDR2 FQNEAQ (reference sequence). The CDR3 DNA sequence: TGTGCCAGCAGCCTACAGGGAGGGCAGTACCAAGAGACCCAGTACTTC. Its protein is CASSLQGGQYQETQYF. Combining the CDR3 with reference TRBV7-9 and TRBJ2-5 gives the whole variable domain DTGVSQNPRHKITKRGQNVTFRCDPISEHNRLYWYRQTLGQGPEFLTYFQNEAQLEKSRLLSDRFSAERPKGSFSTLEIQRTEQGDSAMYLCASSLQGGQYQETQYFGPGTRLLVL.

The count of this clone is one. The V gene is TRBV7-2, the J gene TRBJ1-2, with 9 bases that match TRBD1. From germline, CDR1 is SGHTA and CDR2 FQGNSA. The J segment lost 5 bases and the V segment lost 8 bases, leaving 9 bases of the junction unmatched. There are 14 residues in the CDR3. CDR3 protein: CASGRQGGEYGYTF. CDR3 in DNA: TGTGCCAGCGGACGACAGGGGGGGGAGTATGGCTACACCTTC.

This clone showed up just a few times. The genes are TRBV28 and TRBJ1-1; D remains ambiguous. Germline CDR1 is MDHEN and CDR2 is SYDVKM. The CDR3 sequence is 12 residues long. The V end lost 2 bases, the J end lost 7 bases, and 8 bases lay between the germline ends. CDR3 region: CASSLLQFEAFF. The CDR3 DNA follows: TGTGCCAGCAGTTTACTACAGTTTGAAGCTTTCTTT.

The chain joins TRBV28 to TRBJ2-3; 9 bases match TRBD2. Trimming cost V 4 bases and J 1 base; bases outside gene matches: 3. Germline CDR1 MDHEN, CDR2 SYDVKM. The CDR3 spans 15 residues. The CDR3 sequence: CASSSSSGGTDTQYF. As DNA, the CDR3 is TGTGCCAGCAGTTCTTCTAGCGGGGGCACAGATACGCAGTATTTT.

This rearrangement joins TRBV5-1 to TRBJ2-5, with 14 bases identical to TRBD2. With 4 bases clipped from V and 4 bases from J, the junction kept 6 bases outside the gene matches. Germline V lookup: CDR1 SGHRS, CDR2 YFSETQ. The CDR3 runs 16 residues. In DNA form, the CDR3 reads TGCGCCAGCAGCCTAGGACTAGCGGGAGGTCGAGAGACCCAGTACTTC. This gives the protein CASSLGLAGGRETQYF.

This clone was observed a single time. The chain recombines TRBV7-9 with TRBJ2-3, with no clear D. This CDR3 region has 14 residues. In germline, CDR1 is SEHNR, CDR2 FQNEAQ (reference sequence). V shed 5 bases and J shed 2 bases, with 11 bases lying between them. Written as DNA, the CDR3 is TGTGCCAGCAGCCCGGTATTGAACACAGATACGCAGTATTTT. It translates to CASSPVLNTDTQYF.

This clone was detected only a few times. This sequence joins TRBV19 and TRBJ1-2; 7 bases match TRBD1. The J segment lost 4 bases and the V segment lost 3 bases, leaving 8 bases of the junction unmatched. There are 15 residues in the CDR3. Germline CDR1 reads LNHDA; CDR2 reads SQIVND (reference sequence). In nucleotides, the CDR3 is TGTGCCAGTAGTATTCGACAGGGTCAGAGCTATGGCTACACCTTC. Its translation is CASSIRQGQSYGYTF.

The DNA of the CDR3 is TGTGCCAGCAGCTTAGTAGGAGGGTTTGGGGGCTACACCTTC. Translated: CASSLVGGFGGYTF. This sequence joins TRBV7-9 and TRBJ1-2; D call uncertain. Looked up from germline, CDR1 is SEHNR and CDR2 is FQNEAQ (reference sequence). V lost 1 base and J lost 8, with 14 bases in between. The CDR3 is 14 amino acids.

The CDR3 region is CASSLYSRDEGNQPQHF. The CDR3 DNA sequence: TGCGCCAGCAGCTTGTACTCCAGGGATGAAGGCAATCAGCCCCAGCATTTT. This chain uses TRBV5-1 with TRBJ1-5, with D possibly being TRBD1 (5 bases). Germline values: CDR1 SGHRS, CDR2 YFSETQ. The CDR3 spans 17 residues. The ends were cut back, 1 base at V and 2 bases at J, with 16 bases in the middle.

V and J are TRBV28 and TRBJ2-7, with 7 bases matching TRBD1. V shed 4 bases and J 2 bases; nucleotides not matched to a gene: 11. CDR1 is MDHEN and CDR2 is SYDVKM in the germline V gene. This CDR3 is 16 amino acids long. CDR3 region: CASSSPGPGTAYEQYF. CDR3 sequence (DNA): TGTGCCAGCAGTTCTCCTGGCCCCGGGACAGCCTACGAGCAGTACTTC.